The next 22 T cell receptor beta chains were all read from a single sample in a study of shared clonotypes between healthy human individuals. Clones were read by immunoSEQ multiplex PCR, and TCRdb kept only the in-frame ones, dropping some. The profile shows under 550,000 clones, 90% to 96% of them singletons. Sequencing was performed on naive CD4+ T cells sorted from blood. Documented subset: CD45RA+ positively selected. The source of these receptors is a woman aged 25 to 39 in good health.

The CDR3 coding sequence is TGCGCCAGCAGCTTGTCTGTGACCCCGAACACCGGGGAGCTGTTTTTT. Translated: CASSLSVTPNTGELFF. This chain connects TRBV5-1 to TRBJ2-2, with unresolved D. Trimming pared 1 base from V and 0 bases from J, leaving 10 bases between. Germline loops: CDR1 SGHRS, CDR2 YFSETQ. The CDR3 has 16 amino acids.

The chain joins TRBV18 to TRBJ2-5, with D perhaps TRBD1 or TRBD2 (5 bases each). The J call may be wrong; the DNA end is better matched by TRBJ2-7. The CDR3 covers 15 residues. Germline CDR1 is KGHSH and CDR2 is LQKENI. CDR3 bases: TGTGCCAGCTCACCCGGGGACGCTGGATCCTACGAGCAGTACTTC. Amino acid sequence: CASSPGDAGSYEQYF.

The rearrangement joins TRBV6-1 to TRBJ1-3; tentative D call: TRBD1 (6 bases). The V end was cut by 5 bases, the J end by 0 bases, with 11 bases between. CDR3 length: 15 amino acids. Germline V gene sequence: CDR1 MNHNS, CDR2 SASEGT. The CDR3 loop reads CASSRRGNSGNTIYF. In DNA form, the CDR3 reads TGTGCCAGCAGTCGCAGGGGCAACTCTGGAAACACCATATATTTT.

This chain connects TRBV4-2 to TRBJ2-2; 9 bases align to TRBD2. The V and J ends lost 0 bases and 4 bases, in that order; junction bases with no gene match: 3. CDR1 and CDR2 (germline): LGHNA, YNFKEQ. This CDR3 contains 16 residues. CDR3 DNA sequence: TGTGCCAGCAGCCAAGAGCTAGCGGGGACCACCGGGGAGCTGTTTTTT. The encoded protein is CASSQELAGTTGELFF.

The V call is TRBV27, the J call TRBJ1-2; TRBD1 is a possible D gene (6 bases). V gave up 2 bases and J gave up 4 bases, with 23 bases separating them. CDR3 length: 18 residues. Germline V gene sequence: CDR1 MNHEY, CDR2 SMNVEV (reference sequence). As DNA, the CDR3 is TGTGCCAGCAGTTTAGGCTTGCGACGCGGACAGACATTCTATGGCTACACCTTC. This translates into CASSLGLRRGQTFYGYTF.

The V and J genes are TRBV11-2 and TRBJ2-3; TRBD1 matches 10 bases. V was clipped by 5 bases and J by 4 bases; unmatched bases: 6. The length of the CDR3 is 15 residues. Germline V gene data show CDR1 as SGHAT and CDR2 as FQNNGV. The CDR3 reads CASSAPGQGSDTQYF. The CDR3 nucleotides are TGTGCCAGCAGCGCTCCGGGACAGGGGTCAGATACGCAGTATTTT.

The chain carries TRBV15 and TRBJ2-7; D not resolved. The CDR3 contains 14 residues. CDR1 is LNHNV and CDR2 is YYDKDF in the germline V gene (reference sequence). V lost 0 bases and J 13 bases, leaving 19 bases between the germline ends. The CDR3 DNA sequence: TGTGCCACCAGCAGAGATCAAGACGGCGAGTCAATTTACTTC. This gives the protein CATSRDQDGESIYF.

The chain carries TRBV25-1 and TRBJ2-3; 7 bases are shared with TRBD1. CDR1 and CDR2 from the germline V gene are MGHDK and SYGVNS. The V and J ends lost 6 bases and 0 bases, in that order; junction bases with no gene match: 3. CDR3 length: 14 residues. The chain's CDR3 is CASRRTGSTDTQYF. CDR3 sequence (DNA): TGTGCCAGCAGGAGGACAGGAAGCACAGATACGCAGTATTTT.

The chain is built from TRBV2 and TRBJ1-1; D is undetermined. The CDR3 has 13 residues. Deletions cut 3 bases from V and 1 base from J, with 6 bases between. Germline CDR1 and CDR2: SNHLY and FYNNEI. The CDR3 loop is CASSEDSNTEAFF. The CDR3 region has the DNA TGTGCCAGCAGTGAGGACTCGAACACTGAAGCTTTCTTT.

V is TRBV7-9 and J is TRBJ2-1, with TRBD2 identical over 7 bases. Losses at the gene ends were 3 bases for V and 5 bases for J; bases not matched to a gene: 7. The CDR3 has 15 residues. Germline V gives CDR1 SEHNR, CDR2 FQNEAQ (reference sequence). CDR3 in amino acids: CASSFERDGHNEQFF. In DNA, the CDR3 is TGTGCCAGCAGCTTCGAGCGGGATGGTCACAATGAGCAGTTCTTC. Full variable domain (outside the CDR3, taken from reference TRBV7-9 and TRBJ2-1): DTGVSQNPRHKITKRGQNVTFRCDPISEHNRLYWYRQTLGQGPEFLTYFQNEAQLEKSRLLSDRFSAERPKGSFSTLEIQRTEQGDSAMYLCASSFERDGHNEQFFGPGTRLTVL.

This chain uses TRBV7-2 with TRBJ1-1; D is uncertain. V dropped 1 base and J dropped 4 bases, with 10 bases sitting between them. Germline V gene lookup returns CDR1 SGHTA and CDR2 FQGNSA. This CDR3 comprises 14 residues. The CDR3, as DNA: TGTGCCAGCAGCTTAGGTGTAATGTCCACTGAAGCTTTCTTT. Its protein is CASSLGVMSTEAFF.

This clone appeared once. The chain uses TRBV29-1 and TRBJ2-5; TRBD1 is a possible D gene (5 bases). Germline lookup yields CDR1 SQVTM and CDR2 ANQGSEA. The V gene lost 7 bases and the J gene lost 7 bases, with 19 bases spanning the gap. The CDR3 contains 13 residues. DNA of the CDR3: TGCAGCGAGACGGACACCTCTACGGGGACCCAGTACTTC. It encodes CSETDTSTGTQYF.

The chain links TRBV5-1 to TRBJ2-1; 7 bases are a match to TRBD2. Germline CDR1 and CDR2: SGHRS and YFSETQ. The CDR3 is 17 residues long. V trimming: 0 bases; J trimming: 1 base; junction bases outside the gene matches: 7. The CDR3 protein is CASSLGGSGLSYNEQFF. The CDR3 DNA follows: TGCGCCAGCAGCTTGGGGGGTAGCGGGCTTTCCTACAATGAGCAGTTCTTC.

CDR3 DNA: TGTGCCAGCAGTCTGCTCGGGGGAATGGGCGAGCAGTACTTC. Amino acids: CASSLLGGMGEQYF. This chain links TRBV7-9 with TRBJ2-7, with D possibly being TRBD2 (6 bases). Per germline, CDR1 SEHNR and CDR2 FQNEAQ (reference sequence). Trimming cost V 6 bases and J 6 bases, with 18 bases left between them. The CDR3 runs 14 residues.

The rearrangement joins TRBV11-1 to TRBJ1-2; D might be TRBD1 (6 bases). The CDR3 length is 14 residues. With 1 base removed from V and 3 bases from J, the gap between germline ends came to 9 bases. Germline CDR1 and CDR2: SGHAT and FQDESV (reference sequence). This CDR3 reads CASSLGAGDYGYTF. In DNA form, the CDR3 reads TGTGCCAGCAGCTTAGGCGCAGGGGACTATGGCTACACCTTC.

The chain recombines TRBV28 with TRBJ1-5, with D uncertain. Germline CDR1 reads MDHEN; CDR2 reads SYDVKM. CDR3 length: 15 amino acids. V dropped 1 base and J dropped 7 bases, with 14 bases sitting between them. CDR3 amino acids: CASSLSQFGGQPQHF. In DNA, the CDR3 is TGTGCCAGCAGTTTATCCCAATTCGGTGGGCAGCCCCAGCATTTT.

The chain carries TRBV28 and TRBJ1-5; D unresolved. Trimming pared 1 base from V and 3 bases from J, leaving 10 bases between. Looked up from germline, CDR1 is MDHEN and CDR2 is SYDVKM. This CDR3 is built from 15 residues. The CDR3 DNA follows: TGTGCCAGCAGTTTATCGTCACCTCACAATCAGCCCCAGCATTTT. This codes for CASSLSSPHNQPQHF.

The chain has TRBV7-8 and TRBJ2-1, with unresolved D. The CDR3 runs to 14 residues. V lost 3 bases and J lost 3, with 9 bases in between. CDR1 is SGHVS and CDR2 is FQNEAQ in the germline V gene. As DNA, the CDR3 is TGTGCCAGCAGCTTGGTAAGGGTCTACAATGAGCAGTTCTTC. The encoded protein is CASSLVRVYNEQFF.

CDR3 amino acids: CASSLKAGGPHEQYF. The DNA for the CDR3 is TGTGCCAGCAGCTTAAAGGCGGGAGGGCCTCACGAGCAGTACTTC. The chain joins TRBV7-9 to TRBJ2-7; 9 bases map to TRBD2. The CDR3 has 15 amino acids. From germline, CDR1 is SEHNR and CDR2 FQNEAQ (reference sequence). The junction had 7 bases not matched to a gene; V was cut back by 2 bases and J by 5 bases.

With respect to this clone: The same CDR3 is also encoded by other DNA sequences in this sample. The chain couples TRBV18 to TRBJ1-1; a weak D match, TRBD1 (6 bases). This CDR3 contains 14 residues. From germline, CDR1 is KGHSH and CDR2 LQKENI. Trimming stripped 6 bases from V and 0 bases from J, with 11 bases between. The CDR3 region is CASSLRGMNTEAFF. The DNA of the CDR3 is TGTGCCAGCTCCCTCAGGGGCATGAACACTGAAGCTTTCTTT.

The rearrangement links TRBV18 to TRBJ2-3; D not resolved. CDR1 is KGHSH, CDR2 LQKENI, per germline. V was cut by 1 base and J by 11 bases, with 13 bases left in between. This CDR3 is built from 13 residues. CDR3 bases: TGTGCCAGCTCACCACGTCAAGAGACTGAGCAGTATTTT. As protein: CASSPRQETEQYF.

This chain joins TRBV11-1 and TRBJ2-3; D gene ambiguous. CDR3 length: 14 amino acids. V lost 3 bases, J lost 8 bases, and 15 bases lay in between. The germline V gene has CDR1 SGHAT and CDR2 FQDESV (reference sequence). The CDR3 protein is CASSFGWVDGTQYF. The CDR3 DNA follows: TGTGCCAGCAGCTTTGGGTGGGTAGACGGTACGCAGTATTTT.